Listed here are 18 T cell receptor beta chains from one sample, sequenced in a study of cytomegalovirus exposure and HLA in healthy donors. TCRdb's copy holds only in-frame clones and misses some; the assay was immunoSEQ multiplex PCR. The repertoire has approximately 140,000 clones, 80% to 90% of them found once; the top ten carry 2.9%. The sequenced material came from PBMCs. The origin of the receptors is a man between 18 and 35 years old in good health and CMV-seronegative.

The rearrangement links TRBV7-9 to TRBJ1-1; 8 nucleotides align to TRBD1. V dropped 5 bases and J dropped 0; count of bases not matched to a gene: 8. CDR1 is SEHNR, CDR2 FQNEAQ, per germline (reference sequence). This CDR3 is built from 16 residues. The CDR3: CASSTKTGELNTEAFF. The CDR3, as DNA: TGTGCCAGCAGCACTAAGACAGGGGAGTTGAACACTGAAGCTTTCTTT.

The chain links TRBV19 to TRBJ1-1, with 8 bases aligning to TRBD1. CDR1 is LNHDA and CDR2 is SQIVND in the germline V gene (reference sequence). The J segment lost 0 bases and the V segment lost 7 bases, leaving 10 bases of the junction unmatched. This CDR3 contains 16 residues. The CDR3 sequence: CASNRDRISLNTEAFF. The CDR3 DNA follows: TGTGCCAGTAACCGGGACAGGATATCCCTGAACACTGAAGCTTTCTTT.

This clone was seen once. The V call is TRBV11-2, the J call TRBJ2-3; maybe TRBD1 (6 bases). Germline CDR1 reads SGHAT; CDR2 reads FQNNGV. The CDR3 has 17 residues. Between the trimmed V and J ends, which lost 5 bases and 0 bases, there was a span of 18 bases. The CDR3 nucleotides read TGTGCCAGCAGCAGCCGAGGACAGACTTCTAGCACAGATACGCAGTATTTT. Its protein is CASSSRGQTSSTDTQYF. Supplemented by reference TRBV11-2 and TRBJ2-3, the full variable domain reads EAGVAQSPRYKIIEKRQSVAFWCNPISGHATLYWYQQILGQGPKLLIQFQNNGVVDDSQLPKDRFSAERLKGVDSTLKIQPAKLEDSAVYLCASSSRGQTSSTDTQYFGPGTRLTVL.

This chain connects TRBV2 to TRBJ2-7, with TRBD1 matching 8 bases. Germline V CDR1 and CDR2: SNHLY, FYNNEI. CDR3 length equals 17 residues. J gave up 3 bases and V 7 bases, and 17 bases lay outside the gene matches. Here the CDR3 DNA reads TGTGCCAGCAAGAGGACAGGGCCTAACTCGAATGTCTACGAGCAGTACTTC. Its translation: CASKRTGPNSNVYEQYF.

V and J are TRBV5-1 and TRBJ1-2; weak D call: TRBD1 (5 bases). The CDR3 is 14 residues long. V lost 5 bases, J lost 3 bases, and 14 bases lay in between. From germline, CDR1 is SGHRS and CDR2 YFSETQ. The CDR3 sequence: CASRWSGFDYGYTF. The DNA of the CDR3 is TGCGCCAGCAGGTGGTCAGGGTTTGACTATGGCTACACCTTC.

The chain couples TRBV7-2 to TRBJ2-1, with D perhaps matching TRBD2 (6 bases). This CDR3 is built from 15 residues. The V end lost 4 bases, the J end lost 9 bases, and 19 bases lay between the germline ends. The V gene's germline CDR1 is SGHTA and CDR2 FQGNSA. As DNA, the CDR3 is TGTGCCAGCAGCTCGAGATCCGGGACTGCGATTGAGCAGTTCTTC. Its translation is CASSSRSGTAIEQFF.

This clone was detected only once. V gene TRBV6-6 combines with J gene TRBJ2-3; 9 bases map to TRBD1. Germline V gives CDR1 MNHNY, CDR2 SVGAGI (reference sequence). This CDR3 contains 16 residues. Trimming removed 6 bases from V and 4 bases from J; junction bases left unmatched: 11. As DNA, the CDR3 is TGTGCCAGCAGAGCCTCGGACAGGGGATTTGCAGATACGCAGTATTTT. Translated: CASRASDRGFADTQYF.

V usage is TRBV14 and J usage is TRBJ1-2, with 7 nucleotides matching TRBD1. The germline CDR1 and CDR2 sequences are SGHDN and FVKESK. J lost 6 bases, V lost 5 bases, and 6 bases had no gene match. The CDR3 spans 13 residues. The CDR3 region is CASSARGTDGYTF. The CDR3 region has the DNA TGTGCCAGCAGCGCCCGCGGGACAGATGGCTACACCTTC.

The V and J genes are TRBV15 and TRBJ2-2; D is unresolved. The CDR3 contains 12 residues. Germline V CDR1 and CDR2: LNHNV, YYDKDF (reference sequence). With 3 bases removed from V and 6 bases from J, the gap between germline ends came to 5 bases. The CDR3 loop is CATSRTPGELFF. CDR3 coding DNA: TGTGCCACCAGCAGGACACCCGGGGAGCTGTTTTTT.

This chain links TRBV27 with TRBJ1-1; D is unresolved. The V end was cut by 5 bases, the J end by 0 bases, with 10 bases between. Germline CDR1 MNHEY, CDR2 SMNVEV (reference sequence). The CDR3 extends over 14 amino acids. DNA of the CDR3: TGTGCCAGCAGTATACAGATGATGAACACTGAAGCTTTCTTT. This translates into CASSIQMMNTEAFF.

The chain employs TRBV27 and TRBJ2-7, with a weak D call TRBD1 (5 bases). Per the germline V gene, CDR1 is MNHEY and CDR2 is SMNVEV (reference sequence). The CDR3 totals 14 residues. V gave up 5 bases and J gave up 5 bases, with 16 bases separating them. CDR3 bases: TGTGCCAGCAGTGTCCAGGGTAGCATGGACGAGCAGTACTTC. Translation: CASSVQGSMDEQYF.

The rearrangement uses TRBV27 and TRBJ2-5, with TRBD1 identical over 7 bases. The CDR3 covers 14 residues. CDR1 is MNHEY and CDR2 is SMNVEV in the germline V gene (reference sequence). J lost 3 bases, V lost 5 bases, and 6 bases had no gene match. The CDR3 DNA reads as TGTGCCAGCAGTCAAAGCGACAGGGAAGAGACCCAGTACTTC. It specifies CASSQSDREETQYF.

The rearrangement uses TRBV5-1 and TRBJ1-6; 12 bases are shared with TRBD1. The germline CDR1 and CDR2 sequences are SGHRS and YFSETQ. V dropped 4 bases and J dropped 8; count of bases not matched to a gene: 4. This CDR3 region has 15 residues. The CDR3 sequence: CASSPGTGGDSPLHF. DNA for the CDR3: TGCGCCAGCAGCCCGGGGACAGGGGGCGATTCACCCCTCCACTTT. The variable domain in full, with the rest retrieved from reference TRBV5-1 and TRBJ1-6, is KAGVTQTPRYLIKTRGQQVTLSCSPISGHRSVSWYQQTPGQGLQFLFEYFSETQRNKGNFPGRFSGRQFSNSRSEMNVSTLELGDSALYLCASSPGTGGDSPLHFGNGTRLTVT.

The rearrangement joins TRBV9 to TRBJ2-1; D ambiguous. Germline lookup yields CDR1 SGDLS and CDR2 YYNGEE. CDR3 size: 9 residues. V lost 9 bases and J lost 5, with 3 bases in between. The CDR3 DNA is TGTGCCACAAACAATGAGCAGTTCTTC. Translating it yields CATNNEQFF. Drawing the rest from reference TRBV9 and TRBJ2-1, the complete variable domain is DSGVTQTPKHLITATGQRVTLRCSPRSGDLSVYWYQQSLDQGLQFLIQYYNGEERAKGNILERFSAQQFPDLHSELNLSSLELGDSALYFCATNNEQFFGPGTRLTVL.

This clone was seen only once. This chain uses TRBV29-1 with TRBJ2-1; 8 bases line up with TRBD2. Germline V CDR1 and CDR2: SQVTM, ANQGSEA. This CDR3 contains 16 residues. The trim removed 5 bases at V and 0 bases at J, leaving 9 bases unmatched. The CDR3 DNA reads TGCAGCGTTTTCCGCCTCAGCGGGGGCTCCTACAATGAGCAGTTCTTC. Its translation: CSVFRLSGGSYNEQFF.

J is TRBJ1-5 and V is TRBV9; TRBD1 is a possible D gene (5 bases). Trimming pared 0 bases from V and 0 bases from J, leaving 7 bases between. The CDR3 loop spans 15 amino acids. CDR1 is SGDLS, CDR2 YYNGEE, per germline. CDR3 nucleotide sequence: TGTGCCAGCAGCGTAGGACAGCATAGCAATCAGCCCCAGCATTTT. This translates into CASSVGQHSNQPQHF.

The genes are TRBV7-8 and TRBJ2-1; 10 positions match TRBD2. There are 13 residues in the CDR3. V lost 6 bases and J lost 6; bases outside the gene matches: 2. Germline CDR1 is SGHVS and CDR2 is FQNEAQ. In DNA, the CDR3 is TGTGCCAGCAGACTAGCGGGACTCAATGAGCAGTTCTTC. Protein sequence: CASRLAGLNEQFF. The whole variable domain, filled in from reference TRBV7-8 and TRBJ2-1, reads GAGVSQSPRYKVAKRGQDVALRCDPISGHVSLFWYQQALGQGPEFLTYFQNEAQLDKSGLPSDRFFAERPEGSVSTLKIQRTQQEDSAVYLCASRLAGLNEQFFGPGTRLTVL.

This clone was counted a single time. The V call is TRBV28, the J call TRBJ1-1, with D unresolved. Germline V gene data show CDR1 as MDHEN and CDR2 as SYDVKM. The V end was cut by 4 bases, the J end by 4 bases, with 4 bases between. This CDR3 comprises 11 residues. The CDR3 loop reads CASSSITEAFF. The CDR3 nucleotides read TGTGCCAGCAGTTCCATCACTGAAGCTTTCTTT.